A single sample gave rise to the 27 T cell receptor beta chains below, sequenced in a study of metastatic and nonmetastatic thyroid tumors (TCRdb year 2020). Library preparation was by PCR. The instrument given in TCRdb is Illumina HiSeq 4000. TCRdb redid the processing of the public reads, applying fastp at Q25 and MiXCR, and retained in-frame beta chains. Counted in this sample were tens of thousands of clones; about a sixth of them appeared once. The ten largest clones add up to roughly 6.2% of the sample. No patient had received any treatment before thyroid surgery. The sample was blood. Receptors were obtained from a male donor with papillary thyroid cancer or a benign thyroid nodule (not recorded which). Some clones in this sample may be carry-over from other donors' samples.

This clone was found many times. Possible read error: a much larger clone is one base away. Here the CDR3 omits its conserved ending phenylalanine or tryptophan, so a read error is the likely source. The chain couples TRBV5-1 to TRBJ1-3; D gene unclear. Trimming pared 3 bases from V and 0 bases from J, leaving 4 bases between. Germline values: CDR1 SGHRS, CDR2 YFSETQ. CDR3 size: 13 residues. CDR3: CASSWSSGNTIYL. CDR3 bases: TGCGCCAGCAGCTGGAGCTCTGGAAACACCATATATCTT.

This clone was picked up many times. This chain links TRBV5-4 with TRBJ1-4, with D possibly TRBD1 on 6 matching bases. Germline V gives CDR1 SGHNT, CDR2 YYREEE (reference sequence). V dropped 3 bases and J dropped 2 bases, with 11 bases sitting between them. CDR3 length: 15 amino acids. The CDR3 nucleotides are TGTGCCAGCAGCTCTAGGGGGGCGACTAATGAAAAACTGTTTTTT. Translating it yields CASSSRGATNEKLFF.

This clone was counted at least ten times. The chain is built from TRBV30 and TRBJ2-7; D gene unclear. Trimming cost V 3 bases and J 0 bases, with 15 bases left between them. The CDR3 is 15 amino acids. Germline assignment: CDR1 GTSNPN and CDR2 SVGIG (reference sequence). CDR3 sequence reads: CAWRPTIRSSYEQYF. The CDR3 DNA follows: TGTGCCTGGAGACCTACAATCAGAAGCTCCTACGAGCAGTACTTC.

The chain uses TRBV5-1 and TRBJ2-7, with D perhaps assigned TRBD1 or TRBD2 (6 bases each). The V gene's germline CDR1 is SGHRS and CDR2 YFSETQ. Trimming shortened V by 4 bases and J by 2 bases, and 13 bases separated the two germline ends. The CDR3 runs to 14 residues. The CDR3 protein is CASSERGPAYEQYF. For the CDR3, the DNA is TGCGCCAGCAGCGAACGGGGGCCGGCCTACGAGCAGTACTTC.

This clone was picked up many times. The chain employs TRBV7-8 and TRBJ1-1; a possible D gene is TRBD1 (5 bases). Germline CDR1 SGHVS, CDR2 FQNEAQ. Trimming cost V 8 bases and J 1 base, with 14 bases left between them. CDR3 length: 14 amino acids. The CDR3 is CASGEGATNTEAFF. The CDR3 nucleotides are TGTGCCAGCGGGGAAGGGGCCACGAACACTGAAGCTTTCTTT.

This clone is termed medium-sized. This chain uses TRBV24-1 with TRBJ2-1; TRBD1 is a possible D gene (7 bases). The germline V gene has CDR1 KGHDR and CDR2 SFDVKD. This CDR3 comprises 16 residues. V lost 4 bases and J 7 bases, leaving 19 bases between the germline ends. The CDR3 sequence: CATSEAQLSGGNEQFF. The CDR3 region has the DNA TGTGCCACCAGTGAGGCCCAACTGTCAGGGGGGAATGAGCAGTTCTTC.

This clone was seen at least ten times. The genes are TRBV20-1 and TRBJ2-3; 15 nucleotides match TRBD2. The CDR3 totals 17 residues. V was pared by 3 bases and J by 2 bases, with 6 bases of the junction left unmatched. CDR1 DFQATT and CDR2 SNEGSKA come from the germline V gene (reference sequence). The CDR3 protein is CSASGLAGGPNTDTQYF. The CDR3 nucleotides read TGCAGTGCTAGCGGACTAGCGGGGGGGCCGAACACAGATACGCAGTATTTT.

There are many counts of this clone. The chain links TRBV29-1 to TRBJ2-7; possibly TRBD1 for D (5 bases). This CDR3 is 13 amino acids long. CDR1 and CDR2 (germline): SQVTM, ANQGSEA. Trimming stripped 3 bases from V and 3 bases from J, with 12 bases between. The CDR3 DNA is TGCAGCGTTGATGGGGCAGATGGCTACGAGCAGTACTTC. Amino acid sequence: CSVDGADGYEQYF.

This clone was recorded at least ten times. The V call is TRBV7-6, the J call TRBJ2-3; 8 bases fit TRBD1. Germline CDR1 reads SGHVS; CDR2 reads FNYEAQ. The J segment lost 3 bases and the V segment lost 8 bases, leaving 10 bases of the junction unmatched. The length of the CDR3 is 15 residues. The CDR3 bases are TGTGCCAGCGCTGCACAGGGGGTCGCTACAGATACGCAGTATTTT. Its protein is CASAAQGVATDTQYF. The variable domain in full, completed from reference TRBV7-6 and TRBJ2-3, reads GAGVSQSPRYKVTKRGQDVALRCDPISGHVSLYWYRQALGQGPEFLTYFNYEAQQDKSGLPNDRFSAERPEGSISTLTIQRTEQRDSAMYRCASAAQGVATDTQYFGPGTRLTVL.

This clone came up a few times. An end of the junction differs from the germline gene, which may be a read error. This chain uses TRBV6-1 with TRBJ2-5; perhaps TRBD2 as D (6 bases). Looked up from germline, CDR1 is MNHNS and CDR2 is SASEGT. The CDR3 runs 14 residues. The CDR3 region is CASSERAGLETLYF. CDR3 nucleotide sequence: TGTGCCAGCAGTGAACGTGCGGGGTTGGAGACCCTGTACTTC.

This clone occurred many times. The chain employs TRBV20-1 and TRBJ2-1; 7 bases align to TRBD2. The trim removed 7 bases at V and 1 base at J, leaving 7 bases unmatched. CDR3 size: 14 residues. The germline CDR1 and CDR2 sequences are DFQATT and SNEGSKA (reference sequence). This chain's CDR3 is CSGLGGSSYNEQFF. For the CDR3, the DNA is TGCAGTGGACTAGGCGGGAGTTCCTACAATGAGCAGTTCTTC.

Concerning this clone itself: Other nucleotide sequences from this sample produce the same CDR3. The CDR3 nucleotides read TGTGCCAGCACCACTGGTGGAGGGTACAATGAGCAGTTCTTC. Amino acid sequence: CASTTGGGYNEQFF. The chain joins TRBV6-2 or TRBV6-3 to TRBJ2-1; TRBD2 is a possible D gene (6 bases). CDR1 MNHEY and CDR2 SVGEGT come from the germline V gene. With 7 bases removed from V and 4 bases from J, the gap between germline ends came to 14 bases. The length of the CDR3 is 14 residues.

Comments on this clone: One end of the junction does not line up with germline, which may come from a read error. The rearrangement links TRBV7-2 to TRBJ2-1; D remains ambiguous. CDR3 size: 13 residues. Germline V CDR1 and CDR2: SGHTA, FQGNSA. CDR3 residues: CASSARSYNEQSF. As DNA, the CDR3 is TGTGCCAGCAGCGCCCGCTCCTACAATGAGCAGTCCTTC.

This chain connects TRBV5-1 to TRBJ1-1; 10 bases line up with TRBD1. From germline, CDR1 is SGHRS and CDR2 YFSETQ. CDR3 length: 15 residues. V lost 3 bases and J lost 2; bases outside the gene matches: 4. DNA of the CDR3: TGCGCCAGCAGCTCCGGACAGGGGGGCAACACTGAAGCTTTCTTT. Its protein product is CASSSGQGGNTEAFF.

This clone was counted many times. The chain links TRBV20-1 to TRBJ1-5; D not resolved. This CDR3 comprises 15 residues. Per germline, CDR1 DFQATT and CDR2 SNEGSKA (reference sequence). Trimming removed 1 base at V and 0 bases at J, with 10 bases between. The CDR3 DNA reads TGCAGTGCTAGAGCCCAGGCATATAGCAATCAGCCCCAGCATTTT. It is translated as CSARAQAYSNQPQHF.

Worth noting for this clone: This could be a read error, since a much larger clone is one nucleotide away. No conserved phenylalanine or tryptophan is present at the end of the CDR3, so a read error is the likely explanation. V and J are TRBV2 and TRBJ2-5; D remains unclear. Trimming removed 5 bases at V and 3 bases at J, with 10 bases between. The CDR3 runs to 13 residues. Germline CDR1 SNHLY, CDR2 FYNNEI. The CDR3 region has the DNA TGTGCCAGCAGTCAGTCAGGAGAAGAGACCCAGTACTTA. Its translation is CASSQSGEETQYL.

The chain combines TRBV12-3 or TRBV12-4 with TRBJ1-1; D ambiguous. CDR3 length: 16 amino acids. Trimming stripped 7 bases from V and 2 bases from J, with 20 bases between. The CDR3: CASISSASGDNTEAFF. CDR3 nucleotide sequence: TGTGCCAGCATCTCATCTGCTTCGGGAGATAACACTGAAGCTTTCTTT.

The V call is TRBV12-3 or TRBV12-4, the J call TRBJ2-7; 13 positions agree with TRBD2. The CDR3 extends over 15 amino acids. V gave up 4 bases and J gave up 7 bases; unmatched junction bases: 7. The CDR3: CASSSTGTSGNEQYF. CDR3 DNA: TGTGCCAGCAGTTCGACCGGGACTAGCGGGAATGAGCAGTACTTC.

This clone was recorded many times. The rearrangement uses TRBV5-1 and TRBJ1-1, with no clear D. This CDR3 contains 14 residues. CDR1 is SGHRS and CDR2 is YFSETQ in the germline V gene. V lost 0 bases and J lost 7, with 13 bases in between. The CDR3 sequence: CASSLVSGVSEAFF. DNA of the CDR3: TGCGCCAGCAGCTTGGTTTCCGGTGTCAGTGAAGCTTTCTTT.

This clone was observed a single time. The chain carries TRBV5-4 and TRBJ1-2; D perhaps matches TRBD1 (5 bases). This CDR3 has 17 amino acids. Per germline, CDR1 SGHNT and CDR2 YYREEE (reference sequence). Trimming removed 0 bases at V and 8 bases at J, with 23 bases between. The DNA of the CDR3 is TGTGCCAGCAGCTTGGGGGGTTCTGGACACCCCGTTGGGGGCTACACCTTC. Amino acid sequence: CASSLGGSGHPVGGYTF. Looking up the rest from reference TRBV5-4 and TRBJ1-2 gives the full variable domain: ETGVTQSPTHLIKTRGQQVTLRCSSQSGHNTVSWYQQALGQGPQFIFQYYREEENGRGNFPPRFSGLQFPNYSSELNVNALELDDSALYLCASSLGGSGHPVGGYTFGSGTRLTVV.

V gene TRBV7-2 combines with J gene TRBJ2-3; D gene unclear. CDR1 SGHTA and CDR2 FQGNSA come from the germline V gene. The CDR3 has 16 residues. Trimming took 0 bases from V and 1 from J, leaving 11 bases between them. Written as DNA, the CDR3 is TGTGCCAGCAGCTTAGCGGCCGCGAGTCGCACAGATACGCAGTATTTT. It encodes CASSLAAASRTDTQYF.

The J gene is TRBJ2-3, the V gene TRBV6-4; D remains unclear. CDR1 MRHNA and CDR2 SNTAGT come from the germline V gene. This CDR3 spans 14 amino acids. Trimming stripped 9 bases from V and 2 bases from J, with 15 bases between. The CDR3 DNA follows: TGTGCCAGAGGCCAGACATTCCCCACAGATACGCAGTATTTT. Its translation: CARGQTFPTDTQYF.

This clone was detected many times. The chain couples TRBV20-1 to TRBJ2-1; 12 nucleotides match TRBD2. J gave up 2 bases and V 6 bases, and 11 bases lay outside the gene matches. The CDR3 contains 17 residues. CDR1 and CDR2 from the germline V gene are DFQATT and SNEGSKA (reference sequence). In nucleotides, the CDR3 is TGCAGTGCCCACTGGCTAGCGGGAGGGAGGACCTACAATGAGCAGTTCTTC. Translated: CSAHWLAGGRTYNEQFF.

This clone is labeled as medium-sized (0.01 to 0.1%). The chain combines TRBV10-2 with TRBJ2-1; 7 bases are a match to TRBD2. The CDR3 runs 14 residues. J lost 4 bases, V lost 4 bases, and 4 bases had no gene match. Germline CDR1 reads WSHSY; CDR2 reads SAAADI. CDR3 region: CASSGLAEYNEQFF. The CDR3 region has the DNA TGCGCCAGCAGTGGGCTAGCGGAGTACAATGAGCAGTTCTTC.

The chain joins TRBV28 to TRBJ2-5, with D perhaps TRBD1 (5 bases). The CDR3 spans 13 residues. The V end was cut by 6 bases, the J end by 4 bases, with 12 bases between. CDR1 MDHEN and CDR2 SYDVKM come from the germline V gene. In DNA form, the CDR3 reads TGTGCCAGCAGCTTACCAGGGCGAGAGACCCAGTACTTC. Translated: CASSLPGRETQYF.

The chain carries TRBV30 and TRBJ1-2; tentative D call: TRBD1 (5 bases). V was clipped by 3 bases and J by 9 bases, with 20 bases between them. The germline CDR1 and CDR2 sequences are GTSNPN and SVGIG (reference sequence). CDR3 length: 14 residues. In DNA form, the CDR3 reads TGTGCCTGGAGCCGCCGGGGGGGGTCCAATCGCTACACCTTC. This gives the protein CAWSRRGGSNRYTF.

This clone showed up many times. The chain employs TRBV6-5 and TRBJ2-1; weak D call: TRBD2 (6 bases). Germline V gene data show CDR1 as MNHEY and CDR2 as SVGAGI. The CDR3 sequence is 13 residues long. Trimming shortened V by 2 bases and J by 7 bases, and 9 bases separated the two germline ends. In nucleotides, the CDR3 is TGTGCCAGCAGTTACCTCGGGACTAATGAGCAGTTCTTC. Translation gives CASSYLGTNEQFF.